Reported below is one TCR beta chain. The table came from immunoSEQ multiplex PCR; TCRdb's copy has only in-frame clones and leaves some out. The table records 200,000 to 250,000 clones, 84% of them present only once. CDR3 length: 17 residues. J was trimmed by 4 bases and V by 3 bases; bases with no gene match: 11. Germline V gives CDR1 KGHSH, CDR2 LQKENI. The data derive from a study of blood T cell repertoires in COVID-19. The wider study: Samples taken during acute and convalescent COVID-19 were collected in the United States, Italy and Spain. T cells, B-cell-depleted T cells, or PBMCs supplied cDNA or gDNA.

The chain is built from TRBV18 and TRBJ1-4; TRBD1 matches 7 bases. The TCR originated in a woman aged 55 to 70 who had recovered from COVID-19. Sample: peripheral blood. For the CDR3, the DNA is TGTGCCAGCTCACCCGGGCCGGGACAGTACTTTAATGAAAAACTGTTTTTT. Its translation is CASSPGPGQYFNEKLFF.